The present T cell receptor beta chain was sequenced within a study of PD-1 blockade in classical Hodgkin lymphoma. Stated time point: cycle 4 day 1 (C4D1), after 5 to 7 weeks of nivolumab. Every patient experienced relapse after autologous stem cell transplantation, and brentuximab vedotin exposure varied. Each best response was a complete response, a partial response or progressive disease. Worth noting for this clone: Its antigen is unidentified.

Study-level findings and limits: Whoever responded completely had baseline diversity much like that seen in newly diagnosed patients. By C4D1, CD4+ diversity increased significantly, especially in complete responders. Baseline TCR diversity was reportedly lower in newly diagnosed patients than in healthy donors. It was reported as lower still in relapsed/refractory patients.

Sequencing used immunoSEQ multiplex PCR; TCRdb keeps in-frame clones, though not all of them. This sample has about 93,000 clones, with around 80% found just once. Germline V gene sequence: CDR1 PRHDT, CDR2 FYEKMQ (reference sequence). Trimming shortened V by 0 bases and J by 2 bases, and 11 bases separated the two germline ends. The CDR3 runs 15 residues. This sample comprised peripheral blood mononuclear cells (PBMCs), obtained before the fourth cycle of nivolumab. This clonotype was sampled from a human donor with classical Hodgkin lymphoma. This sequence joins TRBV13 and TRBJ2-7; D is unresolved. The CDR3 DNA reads TGTGCCAGCAGCTTAGGGGTTGCCCTCACCTACGAGCAGTACTTC. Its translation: CASSLGVALTYEQYF.